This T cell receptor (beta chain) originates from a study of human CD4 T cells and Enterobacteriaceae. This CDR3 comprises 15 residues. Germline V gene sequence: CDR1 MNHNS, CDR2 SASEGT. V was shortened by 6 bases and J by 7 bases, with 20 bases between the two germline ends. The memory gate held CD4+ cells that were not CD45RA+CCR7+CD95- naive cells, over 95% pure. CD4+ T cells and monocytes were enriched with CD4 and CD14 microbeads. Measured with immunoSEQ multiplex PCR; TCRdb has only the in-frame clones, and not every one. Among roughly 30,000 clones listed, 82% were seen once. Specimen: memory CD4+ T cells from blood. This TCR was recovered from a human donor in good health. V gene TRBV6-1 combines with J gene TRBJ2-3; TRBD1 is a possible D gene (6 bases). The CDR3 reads CASRTRAGASYTQYF. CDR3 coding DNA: TGTGCCAGCAGAACAAGGGCAGGGGCTTCTTATACGCAGTATTTT.